Listed below are T cell receptor beta chains from one sample, sequenced in a study of T cells in Graves' hyperthyroidism and ophthalmopathy. TCRdb re-derived calls from the multiplex PCR reads in MiXCR, one entry per CDR3 protein. The sample carries some 440,000 distinct CDR3 sequences, approximately 15% recorded once. The sample was blood. All receptors come from a woman aged 18-29 years with Graves' hyperthyroidism. The CDR3 runs from the conserved cysteine through the conserved F or W. Fields, in order: clone size, V gene, J gene, D gene, CDR3 DNA, CDR3 protein. The D gene is left open where the match is weak. Rows may omit the clone size; those that give it use once, few, many or a size class.

>many|TRBV7-8|TRBJ2-7|TRBD1
TGTGCCAGCAGCTTGCAGGGGGACGAGCAGTACTTC
CASSLQGDEQYF
>NA|TRBV4-1|TRBJ2-7|TRBD2
TGCGCCAGCAGCCTTGAGGGAGCTAGCGGGAGCTCCTACGAGCAGTACTTC
CASSLEGASGSSYEQYF
>many|TRBV27|TRBJ2-7|TRBD2
TGTGCCAGCAGTTTATCCTCGTTTACTAGCGGGGGGTACGAGCAGTACTTC
CASSLSSFTSGGYEQYF
>NA|TRBV5-4|TRBJ2-5|TRBD2
TGTGCCACCAGCATCCTAGCGGGAGGGCTAAAGACCCAGTACTTC
CATSILAGGLKTQYF
>many|TRBV6-1|TRBJ2-3|NA
TGTGCCAGCAGTAACTCGGCGGGGACGCAGTATTTT
CASSNSAGTQYF
>many|TRBV11-2|TRBJ2-2|NA
TGTGCCAGCAGCCACCCTCAGGGTTCGGACACCGGGGAGCTGTTTTTT
CASSHPQGSDTGELFF
>few|TRBV20-1|TRBJ1-5|NA
TGCAGTGCTAGTAAGATGGGTTCGAGCAATCAGCCCCAGCATTTT
CSASKMGSSNQPQHF
>many|TRBV24-1|TRBJ2-5|TRBD2
TGTGCCACCGGGACTAGCGGGGGGCCAGGGGAGACCCAGTACTTC
CATGTSGGPGETQYF
>few|TRBV29-1|TRBJ2-7|NA
TGCAGCGTTGTATCCAGTATCTACGAGCAGTACTTC
CSVVSSIYEQYF
>many|TRBV28|TRBJ1-5|TRBD1
TGTGCCAGCAGTTTCGGATCGGACAGGTCCGGCGGCAATCAGCCCCAGCATTTT
CASSFGSDRSGGNQPQHF
>NA|TRBV24-1|TRBJ2-2|TRBD1
TGTGCCACCAGTGATTTTCCCAGGGGGTTGAGGCCGAACACCGGGGAGCTGTTTTTT
CATSDFPRGLRPNTGELFF
>many|TRBV6-2/TRBV6-3|TRBJ2-3|NA
TGTGCCAGCAGTACCCGACCGGACGGGTACACAGATACGCAGTATTTT
CASSTRPDGYTDTQYF
>many|TRBV7-3|TRBJ2-1|TRBD2
TGTGCCAGCAGCTCACTAGCGGGAACCTACAATGAGCAGTTCTTC
CASSSLAGTYNEQFF
>few|TRBV20-1|TRBJ2-7|NA
TGCAGTGCTGGGGTAGGTCCCCACTACGAGCAGTACTTC
CSAGVGPHYEQYF
>many|TRBV12-3/TRBV12-4|TRBJ2-7|TRBD2
TGTGCCAGCAAACAGCGGGAGGGCCCCTACGAGCAGTACTTC
CASKQREGPYEQYF
>many|TRBV27|TRBJ2-3|TRBD2
TGTGCCAGCAGTTTCACTAGCGGGTTATACACAGATACGCAGTATTTT
CASSFTSGLYTDTQYF
>NA|TRBV7-2|TRBJ1-2|TRBD1
TGTGCCAGCAGACAATCCCGGGACAGATACTATGGCTACACCTTC
CASRQSRDRYYGYTF
>NA|TRBV2|TRBJ1-1|TRBD1
TGTGCCCGCGGACAGGGGAACACTGAAGCTTTCTTT
CARGQGNTEAFF
>NA|TRBV5-4|TRBJ2-1|TRBD1
TGTGCCAGCAGCTCTCCCTGGACAGGGTCGAATGAGCAGTTCTTC
CASSSPWTGSNEQFF
>many|TRBV30|TRBJ1-2|NA
TGTGCCTGCGGCTATGGCTACACCTTC
CACGYGYTF
>many|TRBV7-2|TRBJ2-3|TRBD2
TGTGCCAGCAGCCCCTATCGGGCTAGCGGATTCACAGATACGCAGTATTTT
CASSPYRASGFTDTQYF
>many|TRBV28|TRBJ2-1|TRBD2
TGTGCCAGCAGTTTAAGGGGACTAGCAGTCAATGAGCAGTTCTTC
CASSLRGLAVNEQFF
>NA|TRBV11-2|TRBJ2-3|NA
TGTGCCAGCAGCGTGAAAGGGTTCCTCACAGATACGCTGTATTTT
CASSVKGFLTDTLYF
>NA|TRBV20-1|TRBJ2-7|TRBD1
TGCAGTGCTAGGGGGACAGGCTCCTACGAGCAGTACTTC
CSARGTGSYEQYF
>many|TRBV12-3/TRBV12-4|TRBJ1-5|NA
TGTGCCAGCAGTTCCACAGGGTACCAGCCCCAGCATTTT
CASSSTGYQPQHF
>many|TRBV20-1|TRBJ2-2|NA
TGCAGTGCCATTCTTGGGGGGTTGGGGAACACCGGGGAGCTGTTTTTT
CSAILGGLGNTGELFF
>NA|TRBV11-1|TRBJ2-5|NA
TGTGCCAGCAGCGAGGTCGGAGAAGAGACCCAGTACTTC
CASSEVGEETQYF
>many|TRBV27|TRBJ2-5|TRBD1
TGTGCCAGCAGTCGGGGACAGGGGGCCTCTATAGGGGCCCAGTACTTC
CASSRGQGASIGAQYF
>many|TRBV6-6|TRBJ1-1|NA
TGTGCCAGCAGTTACACCGCCAAGAACACTGAAGCTTTCTTT
CASSYTAKNTEAFF
>many|TRBV20-1|TRBJ1-5|NA
TGCAGTGCTAGAGTTCGGCAGGGTAGCAATCAGCCCCAGCATTTT
CSARVRQGSNQPQHF
>many|TRBV7-3|TRBJ2-1|TRBD2
TGTGCCAGCAGCCCCCAAGCGGGGGGCAAAAATGAGCAGTTCTTC
CASSPQAGGKNEQFF
>many|TRBV19|TRBJ1-2|TRBD1
TGTGCCAGTCGACAGGGTTCCTATGGCTACACCTTC
CASRQGSYGYTF
>many|TRBV12-3/TRBV12-4|TRBJ1-1|NA
TGTGCCAGCAGTTTGGTCGGAGTCGGCAGCACTGAAGCTTTCTTT
CASSLVGVGSTEAFF
>many|TRBV12-3/TRBV12-4|TRBJ2-7|NA
TGTGCCAGCAGCCCCCGGGACACGGAGCAGTACTTC
CASSPRDTEQYF
>many|TRBV15|TRBJ2-5|NA
TGTGCCACCAGCAGATCGGACGGACCCCAAGAGACCCAGTACTTC
CATSRSDGPQETQYF
>many|TRBV2|TRBJ1-2|NA
TGTGCCAGGGTTTTCGGGGGAGACTATGGCTACACCTTC
CARVFGGDYGYTF
>NA|TRBV20-1|TRBJ2-3|TRBD2
TGCAGTGCTAGAGCGGGCTCCGGGACTAGCGGGGCAGATACGCAGTATTTT
CSARAGSGTSGADTQYF
>many|TRBV5-1|TRBJ2-1|NA
TGCGCCAGCAGTACCGGGACATCGGGCAATGAGCAGTTCTTC
CASSTGTSGNEQFF
>NA|TRBV7-3|TRBJ2-1|TRBD2
TGTGCCAGCAGCTTGGGGGGGGGGGGGGGGTCAGGAGGTGAGCAGTTCTTC
CASSLGGGGGSGGEQFF
>few|TRBV19|TRBJ2-2|TRBD2
TGTGCCTCGGGGACTAGCGGGAGTTCCGGGGAGCTGTTTTTT
CASGTSGSSGELFF
>NA|TRBV9|TRBJ2-7|NA
TGTGCCAGCAGCGTACGTGCGGGGCCAACCTACGAGCAGTACTTC
CASSVRAGPTYEQYF
>few|TRBV7-3|TRBJ2-1|TRBD1
TGTGCCAGCAGCTTAAGTGGGTTCGGGACAGCAGTAGAAAATGAGCAGTTCTTC
CASSLSGFGTAVENEQFF
>NA|TRBV29-1|TRBJ2-2|NA
TGCAGCGTTGGTGAAGGCGCGAACACCGGGGAGCTGTTTTTT
CSVGEGANTGELFF
>many|TRBV20-1|TRBJ1-3|TRBD1
TGCAGTGCTAGAGGCCGGACAGGACCAACAGGAAACACCATATATTTT
CSARGRTGPTGNTIYF
>NA|TRBV5-1|TRBJ2-1|NA
TGCGCCAGCAGCCTTAATGACAGTCCTGGGAATGAGCAGTTCTTC
CASSLNDSPGNEQFF
>NA|TRBV12-3/TRBV12-4|TRBJ1-5|NA
TGTGCCAGCATCTGGGGGGGGAATCAGCCCCAGCATTTT
CASIWGGNQPQHF
>NA|TRBV7-2|TRBJ2-7|NA
TGTGCCAGCACCCAGGGACTCCACTCCTACGAGCAGTACTTC
CASTQGLHSYEQYF
>NA|TRBV24-1|TRBJ2-1|TRBD1
TGTGCCACCAGTGATAAACAGGGGACCTACTCCTACAATGAGCAGTTCTTC
CATSDKQGTYSYNEQFF
>many|TRBV12-3/TRBV12-4|TRBJ2-5|NA
TGTGCCAGCAGTTGGGGGGCGGGATTTCAGTACTTC
CASSWGAGFQYF
>few|TRBV6-2/TRBV6-3|TRBJ2-5|NA
TGTGCCAGCAGTTCAAATAGCGAGACCCAGTACTTC
CASSSNSETQYF
>few|TRBV11-3|TRBJ2-5|TRBD2
TGTGCCAGCAGCGCAAGCGGGAATCGGGAGACCCAGTACTTC
CASSASGNRETQYF
>many|TRBV12-3/TRBV12-4|TRBJ2-2|NA
TGTGCCAGCAGTAAAGACGTAGGGAACACCGGGGAGCTGTTTTTT
CASSKDVGNTGELFF